Listed here are 22 T cell receptor beta chains from one sample, sequenced in a study of T cells in Graves' hyperthyroidism and ophthalmopathy. RNA transcripts yielded amplified TCR beta CDR3 regions. HTBI primers drove first-round RT-PCR of the TCR CDR3. TCRdb called the multiplex PCR reads again in MiXCR, with one record for every CDR3 protein. The profile shows fewer than 900,000 distinct CDR3 sequences, 16% of them singletons. Sequences were obtained from blood. The receptors come from a man aged 18 to 30 with Graves' hyperthyroidism.

This chain joins TRBV11-2 and TRBJ2-3; TRBD2 aligns across 7 bases. The CDR3 contains 18 residues. From germline, CDR1 is SGHAT and CDR2 FQNNGV. V shed 5 bases, J shed 2 bases, and the junction held 16 bases outside the gene matches. CDR3 nucleotides: TGTGCCAGCAGCCAACCCCGGGGAGCGGGACCCTCCACAGATACGCAGTATTTT. Translated: CASSQPRGAGPSTDTQYF. The full variable domain, with the rest looked up from reference TRBV11-2 and TRBJ2-3, is EAGVAQSPRYKIIEKRQSVAFWCNPISGHATLYWYQQILGQGPKLLIQFQNNGVVDDSQLPKDRFSAERLKGVDSTLKIQPAKLEDSAVYLCASSQPRGAGPSTDTQYFGPGTRLTVL.

This clonotype was detected many times. The V call is TRBV27, the J call TRBJ2-7, with D hard to call. The germline gives CDR1 MNHEY, CDR2 SMNVEV (reference sequence). Trimming took off 2 bases at V and 0 bases at J, with 14 bases between the two ends. This CDR3 is 16 amino acids long. CDR3 nucleotides: TGTGCCAGCAGTTTAGACGGCGGTTTAAGCTCCTACGAGCAGTACTTC. It yields the protein CASSLDGGLSSYEQYF.

The chain joins TRBV29-1 to TRBJ1-2; D gene unclear. The CDR3 loop spans 13 amino acids. Germline-derived CDR1 and CDR2 are SQVTM and ANQGSEA. V lost 2 bases and J 0 bases, leaving 7 bases between the germline ends. The DNA of the CDR3 is TGCAGCGTTGAAAGGAATACTAACTATGGCTACACCTTC. Translation: CSVERNTNYGYTF.

This clonotype was observed a few times. This may arise from a read error, as a much more abundant clone is one base away. This sequence joins TRBV7-9 and TRBJ2-2; D is unresolved. This CDR3 has 15 residues. V was shortened by 5 bases and J by 1 base, with 11 bases between the two germline ends. From germline, CDR1 is SEHNR and CDR2 FQNEAQ (reference sequence). The CDR3 bases are TGTGCCAGCAGCCCCCGGGCAGGGAACACCGGGGAGCTGTTTTTT. This translates into CASSPRAGNTGELFF.

This clonotype was observed a few times. The J gene is TRBJ2-1, the V gene TRBV3-1; 8 nucleotides match TRBD2. CDR3 size: 14 residues. Germline trimming cut 1 base from V and 10 bases from J; bases unmatched to any gene: 6. Germline V gene data show CDR1 as LGHDT and CDR2 as YNNKEL (reference sequence). CDR3 sequence: CASSQGTSIGEQFF. In DNA, the CDR3 is TGTGCCAGCAGCCAAGGGACTAGCATAGGGGAGCAGTTCTTC.

This clonotype showed up just a few times. The V and J genes are TRBV7-2 and TRBJ1-3; 9 nucleotides line up with TRBD1. The CDR3 runs to 15 residues. With 5 bases clipped from V and 1 base from J, the junction kept 3 bases outside the gene matches. Germline values: CDR1 SGHTA, CDR2 FQGNSA. In DNA form, the CDR3 reads TGTGCCAGCAGCCTAGACAGGGGGTCTGGAAACACCATATATTTT. Translating gives CASSLDRGSGNTIYF.

In its sample, this clonotype was seen many times. The CDR3 protein is CAWATPHGGYTF. The CDR3 DNA sequence: TGTGCCTGGGCCACCCCTCACGGAGGCTACACCTTC. The chain has TRBV30 and TRBJ1-2; D remains unclear. The CDR3 runs 12 residues. Trimming stripped 5 bases from V and 8 bases from J, with 15 bases between. CDR1 is GTSNPN and CDR2 is SVGIG in the germline V gene (reference sequence). Supplemented by reference TRBV30 and TRBJ1-2, the full variable domain reads SQTIHQWPATLVQPVGSPLSLECTVEGTSNPNLYWYRQAAGRGLQLLFYSVGIGQISSEVPQNLSASRPQDRQFILSSKKLLLSDSGFYLCAWATPHGGYTFGSGTRLTVV.

V usage is TRBV28 and J usage is TRBJ2-2; 7 bases are shared with TRBD1. V was clipped by 9 bases and J by 6 bases; unmatched bases: 13. Germline values: CDR1 MDHEN, CDR2 SYDVKM. The CDR3 runs to 15 residues. Written as DNA, the CDR3 is TGTGCCAGTACGGGCCGGGACAGTCCCTCCGGGGAGCTGTTTTTT. This encodes CASTGRDSPSGELFF.

This clonotype occurred many times. The rearrangement joins TRBV20-1 to TRBJ2-1, with 9 bases identical to TRBD2. The CDR3 extends over 16 amino acids. V lost 3 bases and J lost 4; bases outside the gene matches: 10. The V gene's germline CDR1 is DFQATT and CDR2 SNEGSKA (reference sequence). CDR3 sequence (DNA): TGCAGTGCTAGCGCCCCCCTAGCGGGAAGGTACAATGAGCAGTTCTTC. Translation: CSASAPLAGRYNEQFF.

The chain combines TRBV4-3 with TRBJ2-1, with D possibly being TRBD2 (5 bases). CDR1 LGHNA and CDR2 YSLEER come from the germline V gene. V lost 0 bases and J 0 bases, leaving 9 bases between the germline ends. The CDR3 length is 16 residues. DNA of the CDR3: TGCGCCAGCAGCCAAGATCGAGGGATCTCCTACAATGAGCAGTTCTTC. Protein product: CASSQDRGISYNEQFF.

Only a few counts were recorded for this clonotype. This sequence joins TRBV6-1 and TRBJ2-5; D unclear. Between the trimmed V and J ends, which lost 4 bases and 9 bases, there was a span of 6 bases. The V gene's germline CDR1 is MNHNS and CDR2 SASEGT. This CDR3 has 10 residues. The chain's CDR3 is CASSGGAQYF. The CDR3 coding sequence is TGTGCCAGCAGTGGTGGGGCCCAGTACTTC.

This clonotype was picked up many times. The rearrangement joins TRBV6-1 to TRBJ2-7, with D possibly being TRBD2 (6 bases). Trimming left V 6 bases short and J 5 bases short, with 14 bases between. The germline CDR1 and CDR2 sequences are MNHNS and SASEGT. This CDR3 region has 13 residues. CDR3 amino acids: CASSQGRLDEQYF. The CDR3, as DNA: TGTGCCAGCAGCCAAGGGAGGCTAGACGAGCAGTACTTC.

This clonotype was seen many times. V and J are TRBV20-1 and TRBJ2-1; 7 nucleotides line up with TRBD2. CDR1 and CDR2 from the germline V gene are DFQATT and SNEGSKA (reference sequence). CDR3 length: 11 residues. Losses at the gene ends were 3 bases for V and 15 bases for J; bases not matched to a gene: 8. As DNA, the CDR3 is TGCAGTGCTAGTCCCGGGACTACGCCGTTCTTC. It specifies CSASPGTTPFF.

This clonotype was picked up many times. The chain joins TRBV2 to TRBJ2-1; 7 positions match TRBD2. This CDR3 is built from 15 residues. The ends lost 1 base at V and 4 bases at J; junction bases unmatched: 4. The germline V gene has CDR1 SNHLY and CDR2 FYNNEI. In DNA form, the CDR3 reads TGTGCCAGCAGTGAAGGCGGGCGGGAGTACAATGAGCAGTTCTTC. Amino acid sequence: CASSEGGREYNEQFF. Variable domain in full (rest from reference TRBV2 and TRBJ2-1): EPEVTQTPSHQVTQMGQEVILRCVPISNHLYFYWYRQILGQKVEFLVSFYNNEISEKSEIFDDQFSVERPDGSNFTLKIRSTKLEDSAMYFCASSEGGREYNEQFFGPGTRLTVL.

The chain recombines TRBV7-2 with TRBJ2-5; a possible D gene is TRBD2 (6 bases). Germline-derived CDR1 and CDR2 are SGHTA and FQGNSA. The CDR3 totals 15 residues. V shed 6 bases and J shed 1 base, with 15 bases lying between them. CDR3 bases: TGTGCCAGCAGTCATCCGGGAGCCTTCCAAGAGACCCAGTACTTC. Translation: CASSHPGAFQETQYF.

Written as DNA, the CDR3 is TGTGCCACTCAGGGACTTCACATGAACACCGGGGAGCTGTTTTTT. Translation gives CATQGLHMNTGELFF. V usage is TRBV7-9 and J usage is TRBJ2-2, with D perhaps matching TRBD2 (6 bases). Per germline, CDR1 SEHNR and CDR2 FQNEAQ (reference sequence). This CDR3 contains 15 residues. Trimming stripped 10 bases from V and 1 base from J, with 16 bases between.

This clonotype was recorded at least ten times. The chain has TRBV7-3 and TRBJ2-5; D perhaps matches TRBD2 (5 bases). Germline CDR1 and CDR2: SGHTA and FQGTGA. Trimming removed 5 bases from V and 1 base from J, with 8 bases in between. The CDR3 has 13 residues. Here the CDR3 DNA reads TGTGCCAGCAGCCGGGGAGCCCAAGAGACCCAGTACTTC. Translated, it gives CASSRGAQETQYF.

This clonotype was counted only a few times. This rearrangement joins TRBV19 to TRBJ2-1; 9 bases fit TRBD1. Trimming cost V 2 bases and J 9 bases; bases outside gene matches: 5. This CDR3 comprises 14 residues. CDR1 is LNHDA and CDR2 is SQIVND in the germline V gene (reference sequence). The CDR3 spells CASSITGGKAEQFF. CDR3 coding DNA: TGTGCCAGTAGTATAACAGGGGGCAAGGCTGAGCAGTTCTTC.

This rearrangement joins TRBV20-1 to TRBJ1-2; 7 nucleotides line up with TRBD1. This CDR3 has 12 amino acids. Trimming removed 5 bases from V and 8 bases from J; junction bases left unmatched: 8. Per germline, CDR1 DFQATT and CDR2 SNEGSKA (reference sequence). CDR3 sequence (DNA): TGCAGTGCTGCAAGACAGGGCAGAGGCTACACCTTC. It is translated as CSAARQGRGYTF.

This clonotype has at least ten counts. The chain combines TRBV6-2 or TRBV6-3 with TRBJ1-1; 7 bases line up with TRBD1. Germline CDR1 MNHEY, CDR2 SVGEGT. V shed 8 bases and J 4 bases; nucleotides not matched to a gene: 7. The length of the CDR3 is 13 residues. The CDR3 sequence: CASRPPGGTEAFF. The CDR3 bases are TGTGCCAGCCGCCCCCCAGGGGGCACTGAAGCTTTCTTT.

This clonotype appeared many times. The CDR3 DNA reads TGTGCCAGCAGTTTAGCTTGGCGGGGTAACAATGAGCAGTTCTTC. Translation gives CASSLAWRGNNEQFF. The V gene is TRBV12-3 or TRBV12-4, the J gene TRBJ2-1; tentatively, D is TRBD2 (6 bases). The CDR3 covers 15 residues. Trimming took 0 bases from V and 5 from J, leaving 11 bases between them.

This chain uses TRBV28 with TRBJ1-2; D uncertain. V shed 4 bases and J shed 2 bases, with 11 bases lying between them. Germline loops: CDR1 MDHEN, CDR2 SYDVKM. The CDR3 spans 14 residues. The CDR3 protein is CASSYNGPNYGYTF. Here the CDR3 DNA reads TGTGCCAGCAGTTATAACGGGCCAAACTATGGCTACACCTTC.